The source of this TCR beta chain is a study of control samples from healthy donors and cancer patients. Some clones are missing from TCRdb's copy, which holds only in-frame ones; the method was immunoSEQ multiplex PCR. The sample has under 50,000 clones; more than 70% are singletons. This clone showed up just a few times. V lost 6 bases and J 2 bases, leaving 15 bases between the germline ends. The V gene's germline CDR1 is KGHDR and CDR2 SFDVKD. The CDR3 has 15 amino acids. The sequenced sample was PBMCs. The chain has TRBV24-1 and TRBJ2-5; unclear D gene. The origin of this receptor is a woman aged 60-70 years with lung cancer. CDR3 loop: CATSSSWGGQETQYF. The CDR3 bases are TGTGCCACCAGTTCCAGTTGGGGTGGTCAAGAGACCCAGTACTTC.